The 13 T cell receptor beta chains reported below all come from one sample, sequenced in a study of tissue T cells after allogeneic stem cell transplantation. The table came from immunoSEQ multiplex PCR; TCRdb's copy has only in-frame clones and leaves some out. The top ten hold around 7% of the sample, which has around 8,000 clones, over 40% seen once. Described time point: mouse harvest day 7 after allogeneic transplant. Each mouse received 10^7 T-cell-depleted marrow cells plus 10^6 splenic CD5+ T cells by tail vein. Sequenced: gut tissue. Every receptor here comes from a female BALB/c mouse given C57BL/6 T cells with graft-versus-host disease after an allogeneic hematopoietic cell transplant.

A remark on this clone: Gene and germline names: mouse. Coverage ceases 1 residue before the CDR3 finishes, and the germline J gene fills in the end. V gene TRBV1 combines with J gene TRBJ2-1, with 10 bases matching TRBD2. Per the germline V gene, CDR1 is NSQYPW and CDR2 is LRSPGD (reference sequence). The V gene end was trimmed by 3 bases and the J gene end by 4 bases; junction bases not matched to a gene: 3. The CDR3 is 15 residues long. The CDR3 bases that were read are TGCACCTGCAGTGCGCTACTGGGGGGGTATGCTGAGCAGTTC. The encoded protein is CTCSALLGGYAEQF. The whole CDR3 protein is CTCSALLGGYAEQFF.

Notes on this clone: Gene names are the mouse ones. Read coverage stops 1 residue before the CDR3 terminus; the germline J gene supplies the remainder. The rearrangement links TRBV1 to TRBJ2-7; a weak D match, TRBD1 (6 bases). Trimming stripped 1 base from V and 0 bases from J, with 10 bases between. The CDR3 has 15 amino acids. The germline V gene has CDR1 NSQYPW and CDR2 LRSPGD (reference sequence). CDR3 bases read: TGCACCTGCAGTGCAGTAGGGGGTAGCTCCTATGAACAGTAC. Its translation: CTCSAVGGSSYEQY. The entire CDR3 protein is CTCSAVGGSSYEQYF.

In its sample, this clone was seen a few times. The gene names here belong to mouse. The CDR3 is cut off 1 residue early in the read; its end comes from the germline J gene. The chain has TRBV26 and TRBJ2-1; 7 bases match TRBD1. The CDR3 spans 15 residues. Per the germline V gene, CDR1 is KGHPV and CDR2 is FQNQEV (reference sequence). With V trimmed by 0 bases and J by 5 bases, 4 bases remained unmatched. The covered CDR3 bases are TGTGCCAGCAGTCTGTCGCGGGACAGACATGCTGAGCAGTTC. It encodes CASSLSRDRHAEQF. The full-length CDR3 reads as CASSLSRDRHAEQFF.

A remark on this clone: Genes and germline are mouse. Coverage ceases 1 residue before the CDR3 finishes, and the germline J gene fills in the end. The V gene is TRBV13-2, the J gene TRBJ2-2; D gene unclear. V lost 3 bases, J lost 0 bases, and 3 bases lay in between. The germline gives CDR1 NNHNN, CDR2 SYGAGS (reference sequence). The CDR3 contains 13 residues. The covered CDR3 bases are TGTGCCAGCGGTGGAGCAAACACCGGGCAGCTCTAC. It yields the protein CASGGANTGQLY. The whole CDR3 sequence is CASGGANTGQLYF.

This clone is deemed medium-sized (0.01 to 0.1%). The germline and genes are mouse ones. The read ends 1 residue early relative to the CDR3; the germline J gene fills the gap. The V gene is TRBV1, the J gene TRBJ2-7, with TRBD2 matching over 10 bases. V dropped 0 bases and J dropped 6; count of bases not matched to a gene: 2. The CDR3 runs 14 residues. The germline V gene has CDR1 NSQYPW and CDR2 LRSPGD (reference sequence). CDR3 region: CTCSADWGGAEQYF. CDR3 bases read: TGCACCTGCAGTGCAGACTGGGGGGGCGCTGAACAGTAC.

On this clone: Mouse gene names apply. Sequencing ends 1 residue short of the CDR3 end; the germline J gene provides the rest. This chain connects TRBV26 to TRBJ2-7; a possible D gene is TRBD1 (5 bases). Germline assignment: CDR1 KGHPV and CDR2 FQNQEV (reference sequence). This CDR3 contains 14 residues. Trimming removed 3 bases from V and 5 bases from J, with 14 bases in between. CDR3 DNA, as far as it was read: TGTGCCAGCAGTCTACCCCGCCAGGGAGATGAACAGTAC. It is translated as CASSLPRQGDEQY. The CDR3 in its entirety is CASSLPRQGDEQYF.

Of note for this clone: The listed genes are named as in mouse. The CDR3 end is not reached by the read, which stops 1 residue before it; the germline J gene fills it in. J is TRBJ2-7 and V is TRBV30, with a tentative D call TRBD1 (6 bases). The ends were cut back, 5 bases at V and 2 bases at J, with 10 bases in the middle. The CDR3 runs 12 residues. The germline CDR1 and CDR2 sequences are SQVVS and ANEGSEA. The CDR3 sequence is CSSAGTTYEQYF. The CDR3 bases that were read are TGTAGTTCTGCCGGGACAACCTATGAACAGTAC. The complete variable domain, with remaining parts taken from reference TRBV30 and TRBJ2-7, reads SVLLYQKPNRDICQSGTSLKIQCVADSQVVSMFWYQQFQEQSLMLMATANEGSEATYESGFTKDKFPISRPNLTFSTLTVNNARPGDSSIYFCSSAGTTYEQYFGPGTRLTVL.

Of note for this clone: Gene names are mouse gene names. With the read ending 1 residue before the CDR3 end, the germline J gene is used to fill in that end. The chain carries TRBV13-2 and TRBJ1-6; 9 bases fit TRBD1. TRBJ1-6 is given ORF status, its function remaining uncertain. V trimming: 7 bases; J trimming: 3 bases; junction bases outside the gene matches: 2. The length of the CDR3 is 14 residues. Germline V gives CDR1 NNHNN, CDR2 SYGAGS (reference sequence). The CDR3 sequence: CASRDRVYNSPLYF. The CDR3 DNA, read in part, is TGTGCCAGCCGGGACAGGGTCTATAATTCGCCCCTCTAC.

Turning to this clone: All gene names here are mouse names. Sequencing ends 1 residue short of the CDR3 end; the germline J gene provides the rest. The chain joins TRBV3 to TRBJ1-4, with D possibly matching TRBD1 (5 bases). CDR1 and CDR2 (germline): SNHLY, FYNGKV (reference sequence). The V gene lost 6 bases and the J gene lost 5 bases, with 7 bases spanning the gap. This CDR3 region has 12 residues. The CDR3 sequence: CASSSGNERLFF. The sequenced part of the CDR3 DNA is TGTGCCAGCAGTTCAGGGAACGAAAGATTATTT.

This clone has just a few counts. Gene names and germline refer to mouse. The CDR3 end lies 1 residue beyond the end of the read and is filled in from the germline J gene. The V gene is TRBV19, the J gene TRBJ2-4; 8 bases line up with TRBD2. Germline CDR1 and CDR2: FNHDT and SITEND (reference sequence). The length of the CDR3 is 14 residues. V shed 4 bases, J shed 0 bases, and the junction held 1 base outside the gene matches. The DNA read from the CDR3 is TGTGCCAGCAGTGACTGGGGTAGTCAAAACACCTTGTAC. Its translation: CASSDWGSQNTLY. The whole CDR3 reads CASSDWGSQNTLYF.

Remarks on this clone: Genes here carry mouse names. The read falls 1 residue short of the CDR3 end, and the missing part is taken from the germline J gene. The chain is built from TRBV12-1 and TRBJ1-2; D unclear. Germline CDR1 is SGHSN and CDR2 is HYEKVE. The CDR3 extends over 13 amino acids. Trimming stripped 0 bases from V and 1 base from J, with 5 bases between. CDR3 loop: CASSLERNSDYTF. CDR3 DNA, as far as it was read: TGTGCCAGCTCTCTCGAAAGAAACTCCGACTACACC.

This clone was seen a handful of times. Gene names refer to mouse genes. Coverage ceases 1 residue before the CDR3 finishes, and the germline J gene fills in the end. The chain employs TRBV15 and TRBJ1-1; maybe TRBD1 (5 bases). Germline-derived CDR1 and CDR2 are SGHND and FRSKSL. CDR3 length: 13 residues. Trimming left V 2 bases short and J 4 bases short, with 8 bases between. The sequenced part of the CDR3 DNA is TGTGCCAGCAGTTTAATGGGGGGCACAGAAGTCTTC. It is translated as CASSLMGGTEVF. The whole CDR3 sequence is CASSLMGGTEVFF. Based on the CDR3 plus reference TRBV15 and TRBJ1-1, the full variable domain is DAGVTQTPRHEVAEKGQTIILKCEPVSGHNDLFWYRQTKIQGLELLSYFRSKSLMEDGGAFKDRFKAEMLNSSFSTLKIQPTEPKDSAVYLCASSLMGGTEVFFGKGTRLTVV.

Comment on this clone: Genes here carry mouse names. Read data end 1 residue before the CDR3 end; the end is taken from the germline J gene. V usage is TRBV16 and J usage is TRBJ2-1; unclear D gene. Germline V gene sequence: CDR1 SGHSA, CDR2 FRNQAP. The V end lost 4 bases, the J end lost 4 bases, and 11 bases lay between the germline ends. This CDR3 has 14 residues. CDR3 bases read: TGTGCAAGCAGCTCGGACGGGAGGTATGCTGAGCAGTTC. This codes for CASSSDGRYAEQF. In full, the CDR3 is CASSSDGRYAEQFF.